The entry that follows covers one T cell receptor beta chain sequence. This sample was included in a study of blood T cell repertoires in COVID-19. As for the study in general: PBMCs, B-cell-depleted T cells, or T cells provided the cDNA or gDNA that made up the material.

Trimming at V came to 1 base and at J to 1 base, leaving 11 bases not matched to a gene. Germline V gene sequence: CDR1 SGHRS, CDR2 YFSETQ. The length of the CDR3 is 18 residues. Profiling relied on immunoSEQ multiplex PCR, and the TCRdb table lists in-frame clones only, not all of them. The sample yields some 400,000 clones, around 87% seen once. The chain recombines TRBV5-1 with TRBJ2-5, with TRBD2 identical over 9 bases. What was sequenced was peripheral blood. The TCR was taken from an older woman with COVID-19, enrolled during active disease. CDR3 coding DNA: TGCGCCAGCAGCTTGATGATTTTAGGAGCGGGGGGCCAAGAGACCCAGTACTTC. It codes for CASSLMILGAGGQETQYF.